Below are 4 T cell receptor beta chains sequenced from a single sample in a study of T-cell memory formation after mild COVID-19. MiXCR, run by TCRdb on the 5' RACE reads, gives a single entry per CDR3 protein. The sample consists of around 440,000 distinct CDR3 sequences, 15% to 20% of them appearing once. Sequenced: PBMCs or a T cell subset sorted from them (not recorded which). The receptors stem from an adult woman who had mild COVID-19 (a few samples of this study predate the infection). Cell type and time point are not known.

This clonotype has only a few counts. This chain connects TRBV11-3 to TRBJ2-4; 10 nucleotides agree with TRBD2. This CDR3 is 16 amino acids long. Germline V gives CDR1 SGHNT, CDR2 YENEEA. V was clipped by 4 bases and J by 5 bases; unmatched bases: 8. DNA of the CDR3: TGTGCCAGCAGCTGGGGTAGCGGGGGGCCTGAAAACATTCAGTACTTC. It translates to CASSWGSGGPENIQYF.

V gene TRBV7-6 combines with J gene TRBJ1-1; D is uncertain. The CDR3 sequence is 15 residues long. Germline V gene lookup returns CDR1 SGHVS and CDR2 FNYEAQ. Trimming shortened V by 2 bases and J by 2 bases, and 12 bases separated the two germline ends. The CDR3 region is CASSLTEGLNTEAFF. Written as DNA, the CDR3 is TGTGCCAGCAGCTTAACGGAGGGTCTTAACACTGAAGCTTTCTTT.

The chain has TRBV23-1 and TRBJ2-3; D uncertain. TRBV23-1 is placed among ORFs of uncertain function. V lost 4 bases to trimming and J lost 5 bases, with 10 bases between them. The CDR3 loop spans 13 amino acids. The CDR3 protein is CASSPFSRDTQYF. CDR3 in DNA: TGCGCCAGCAGTCCATTTTCCCGAGATACGCAGTATTTT.

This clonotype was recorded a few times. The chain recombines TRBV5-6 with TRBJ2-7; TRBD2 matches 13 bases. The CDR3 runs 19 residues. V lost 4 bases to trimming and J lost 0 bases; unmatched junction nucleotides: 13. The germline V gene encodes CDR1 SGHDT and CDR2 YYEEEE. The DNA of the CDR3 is TGTGCCAGCAGCACGACCGGGACTAGCGGGGACACCTTCTCCTACGAGCAGTACTTC. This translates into CASSTTGTSGDTFSYEQYF.